These 6 T cell receptor beta chains share one sample of origin, sequenced in a study of shared T cell receptors in the human thymus. The assay was immunoSEQ multiplex PCR, and TCRdb's table has in-frame clones only and misses some. The data hold around 67,000 clones, with around 96% observed a single time. Sequenced input: thymocytes. These receptors all come from a human donor.

This chain joins TRBV5-1 and TRBJ2-7, with 9 bases lining up with TRBD1. J lost 3 bases, V lost 5 bases, and 9 bases had no gene match. The germline V gene has CDR1 SGHRS and CDR2 YFSETQ. This CDR3 is built from 15 residues. Written as DNA, the CDR3 is TGCGCCAGCAGGACAGGGGGGCTCCATCGCTACGAGCAGTACTTC. Translating it yields CASRTGGLHRYEQYF.

This sequence joins TRBV7-6 and TRBJ1-5, with D perhaps TRBD1 (5 bases). The CDR3 runs 14 residues. The germline V gene encodes CDR1 SGHVS and CDR2 FNYEAQ. V lost 4 bases, J lost 4 bases, and 11 bases lay in between. The CDR3 DNA reads TGTGCCAGCAGCTACGACAGCGAAAATCAGCCCCAGCATTTT. Translation gives CASSYDSENQPQHF.

The chain couples TRBV27 to TRBJ2-3, with 11 positions matching TRBD2. V gave up 6 bases and J gave up 5 bases; unmatched junction bases: 10. CDR3 length: 16 amino acids. Per germline, CDR1 MNHEY and CDR2 SMNVEV (reference sequence). CDR3 amino acids: CASSPIAGGRGDTQYF. CDR3 bases: TGTGCCAGCAGCCCGATAGCGGGGGGGCGGGGAGATACGCAGTATTTT.

This clone was observed once. This chain uses TRBV13 with TRBJ2-2; no clear D gene. Trimming took off 6 bases at V and 2 bases at J, with 10 bases between the two ends. The CDR3 spans 14 residues. The germline CDR1 and CDR2 sequences are PRHDT and FYEKMQ (reference sequence). The CDR3 bases are TGTGCCAGCAGACAACGGGCCAACACCGGGGAGCTGTTTTTT. Translated: CASRQRANTGELFF.

The chain joins TRBV5-1 to TRBJ2-5, with D maybe TRBD2 (6 bases). Trimming stripped 1 base from V and 4 bases from J, with 14 bases between. CDR1 SGHRS and CDR2 YFSETQ come from the germline V gene. This CDR3 is built from 15 residues. CDR3 nucleotides: TGCGCCAGCAGCTTGTCGGGGGACCTCTTAGAGACCCAGTACTTC. Its protein product is CASSLSGDLLETQYF.

V and J are TRBV7-3 and TRBJ2-7, with D possibly TRBD1 on 5 matching bases. V lost 8 bases, J lost 3 bases, and 17 bases lay in between. CDR3 size: 14 residues. Per germline, CDR1 SGHTA and CDR2 FQGTGA. The CDR3 region has the DNA TGTGCCAGCCCTGCCGGGTCTCAGGGCTACGAGCAGTACTTC. Translating gives CASPAGSQGYEQYF.